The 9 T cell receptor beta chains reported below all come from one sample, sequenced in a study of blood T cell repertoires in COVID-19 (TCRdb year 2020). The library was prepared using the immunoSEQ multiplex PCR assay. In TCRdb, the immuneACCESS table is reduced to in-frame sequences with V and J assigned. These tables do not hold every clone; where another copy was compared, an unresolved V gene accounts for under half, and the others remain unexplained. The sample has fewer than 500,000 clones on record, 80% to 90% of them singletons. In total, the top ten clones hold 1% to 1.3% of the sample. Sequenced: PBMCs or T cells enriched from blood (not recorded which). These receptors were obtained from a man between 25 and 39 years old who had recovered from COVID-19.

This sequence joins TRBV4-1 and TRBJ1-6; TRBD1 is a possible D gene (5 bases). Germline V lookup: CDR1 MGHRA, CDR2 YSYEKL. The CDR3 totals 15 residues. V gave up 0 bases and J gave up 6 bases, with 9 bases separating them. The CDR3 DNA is TGCGCCAGCAGCCAAGAAAGGGGAACTAATTCACCCCTCCACTTT. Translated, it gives CASSQERGTNSPLHF.

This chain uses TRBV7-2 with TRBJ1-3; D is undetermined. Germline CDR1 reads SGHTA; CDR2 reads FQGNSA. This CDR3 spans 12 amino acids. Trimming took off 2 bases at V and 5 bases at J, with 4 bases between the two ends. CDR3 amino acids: CASSLYRNTIYF. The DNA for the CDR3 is TGTGCCAGCAGCTTATATAGAAACACCATATATTTT. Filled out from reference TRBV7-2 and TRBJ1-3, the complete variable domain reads GAGVSQSPSNKVTEKGKDVELRCDPISGHTALYWYRQSLGQGLEFLIYFQGNSAPDKSGLPSDRFSAERTGGSVSTLTIQRTQQEDSAVYLCASSLYRNTIYFGEGSWLTVV.

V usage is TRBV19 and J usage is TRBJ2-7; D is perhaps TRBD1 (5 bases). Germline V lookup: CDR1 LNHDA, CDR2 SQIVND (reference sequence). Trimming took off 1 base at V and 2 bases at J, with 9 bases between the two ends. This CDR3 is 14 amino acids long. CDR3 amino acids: CASSIADSTYEQYF. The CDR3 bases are TGTGCCAGTAGTATAGCTGACAGTACCTACGAGCAGTACTTC.

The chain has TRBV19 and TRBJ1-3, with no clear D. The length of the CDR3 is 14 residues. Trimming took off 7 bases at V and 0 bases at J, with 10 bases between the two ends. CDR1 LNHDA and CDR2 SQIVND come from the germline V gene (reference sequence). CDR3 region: CASTGLLSGNTIYF. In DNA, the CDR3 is TGTGCCAGTACCGGACTCCTCTCTGGAAACACCATATATTTT.

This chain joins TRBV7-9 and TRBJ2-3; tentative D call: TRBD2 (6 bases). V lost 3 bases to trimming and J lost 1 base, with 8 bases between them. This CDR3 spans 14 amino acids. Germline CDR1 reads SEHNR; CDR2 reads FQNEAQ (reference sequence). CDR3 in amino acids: CASSFSSGTDTQYF. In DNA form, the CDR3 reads TGTGCCAGCAGCTTTTCTAGCGGCACAGATACGCAGTATTTT.

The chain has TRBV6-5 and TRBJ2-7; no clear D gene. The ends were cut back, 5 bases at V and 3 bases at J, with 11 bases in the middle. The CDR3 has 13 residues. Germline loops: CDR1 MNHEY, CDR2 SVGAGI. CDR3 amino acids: CASSLQLHYEQYF. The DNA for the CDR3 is TGTGCCAGCAGTCTTCAATTACACTACGAGCAGTACTTC.

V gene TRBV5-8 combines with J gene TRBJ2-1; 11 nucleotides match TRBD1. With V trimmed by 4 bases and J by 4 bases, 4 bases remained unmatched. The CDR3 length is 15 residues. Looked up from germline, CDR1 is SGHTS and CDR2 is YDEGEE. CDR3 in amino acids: CASSVGQGGYNEQFF. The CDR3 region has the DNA TGTGCCAGCAGCGTGGGACAGGGGGGATACAATGAGCAGTTCTTC.

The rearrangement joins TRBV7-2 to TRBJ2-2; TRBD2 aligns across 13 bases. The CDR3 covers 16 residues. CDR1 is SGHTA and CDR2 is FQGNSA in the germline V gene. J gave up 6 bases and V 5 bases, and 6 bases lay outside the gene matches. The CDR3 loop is CASSLRLAGGSGELFF. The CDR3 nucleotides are TGTGCCAGCAGCCTCAGACTAGCGGGAGGTTCCGGGGAGCTGTTTTTT.

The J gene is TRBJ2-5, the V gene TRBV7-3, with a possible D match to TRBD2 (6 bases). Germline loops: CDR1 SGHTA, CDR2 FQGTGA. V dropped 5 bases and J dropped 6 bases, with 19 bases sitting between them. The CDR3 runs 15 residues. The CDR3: CASSLRRGDSQTQYF. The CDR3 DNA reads TGTGCCAGCAGCCTAAGGCGCGGGGATTCACAGACCCAGTACTTC.